This is a list of T cell receptor beta chains from one sample in a study of blood T cell repertoires in COVID-19. Using immunoSEQ multiplex PCR, the repertoire was profiled, and TCRdb retains in-frame clones only, with some absent. Found here are 150,000 to 190,000 clones, approximately 84% of them singletons; the top ten hold 8.3%. Sequences were obtained from peripheral blood. Receptor source: a woman aged 55 to 70 with COVID-19, enrolled during active disease. The CDR3 runs from the conserved cysteine through the conserved F or W. The order of the fields is J gene, clone size, V gene, D gene, CDR3 protein, CDR3 DNA. D genes are given only for firm matches. Clone size is given for some rows only: seen once, a few or many times, or a class if the clone is expanded.

TRBJ1-3 NA TRBV11-2 NA CASSLVRQFDSGNTIYF TGTGCCAGCAGCTTAGTTCGCCAGTTTGACTCTGGAAACACCATATATTTT
TRBJ1-1 NA TRBV6-5 TRBD1 CASSSRTGRVTEAFF TGTGCCAGCAGTTCCCGGACAGGGCGGGTTACTGAAGCTTTCTTT
TRBJ1-2 NA TRBV7-9 TRBD1 CASRDTTGKSDGYTF TGTGCCAGCAGAGATACGACAGGGAAGTCTGATGGCTACACCTTC
TRBJ1-1 NA TRBV10-3 NA CAIRGGVFTEAFF TGTGCCATCAGGGGCGGGGTTTTCACTGAAGCTTTCTTT
TRBJ1-6 NA TRBV6-5 NA CASTGGMYSPLHF TGTGCCAGCACGGGGGGCATGTATTCACCCCTCCACTTT
TRBJ1-1 NA TRBV5-6 TRBD1 CASSGYSPGQRNTEAFF TGTGCCAGCAGCGGATACTCGCCGGGACAGCGGAACACTGAAGCTTTCTTT
TRBJ1-6 NA TRBV5-6 NA CASSLATGVSYNSPLHF TGTGCCAGCAGCTTGGCCACAGGAGTCTCCTATAATTCACCCCTCCACTTT
TRBJ1-1 NA TRBV9 TRBD1 CASSVQGGQYGEAFF TGTGCCAGCAGCGTACAGGGGGGACAGTATGGAGAAGCTTTCTTT
TRBJ1-2 NA TRBV23-1 TRBD1 CASSQSWGQTNYGYTF TGCGCCAGCAGTCAATCTTGGGGACAGACAAACTATGGCTACACCTTC
TRBJ1-1 few TRBV6-5 NA CASSYLSYTEAFF TGTGCCAGCAGTTATCTCTCTTACACTGAAGCTTTCTTT
TRBJ2-3 NA TRBV18 NA CASSPSADTQYF TGTGCCAGCTCACCTAGTGCAGATACGCAGTATTTT
TRBJ2-2 few TRBV5-1 NA CASSLQGTGPNTGELFF TGCGCCAGCAGCTTGCAAGGGACTGGACCGAACACCGGGGAGCTGTTTTTT
TRBJ2-1 NA TRBV7-8 TRBD2 CASSLDWAGGTQFF TGTGCCAGCAGCTTAGATTGGGCGGGAGGAACGCAGTTCTTC
TRBJ1-3 NA TRBV18 TRBD1 CASSPVTGGSGNTIYF TGTGCCAGCTCACCGGTGACAGGGGGATCTGGAAACACCATATATTTT
TRBJ1-2 NA TRBV18 TRBD1 CASSYRDRAYGYTF TGTGCCAGCTCCTACCGGGACAGGGCCTATGGCTACACCTTC
TRBJ1-1 NA TRBV7-3 TRBD1 CASSPHPGQGNTEAFF TGTGCCAGCAGCCCCCACCCGGGACAGGGGAACACTGAAGCTTTCTTT
TRBJ1-4 NA TRBV25-1 TRBD1 CASTDGQGYEKLFF TGTGCCAGCACTGATGGACAGGGATATGAAAAACTGTTTTTT
TRBJ1-1 few TRBV7-2 NA CASSLSGRGLNTEAFF TGTGCCAGCAGCTTAAGTGGTCGAGGACTCAACACTGAAGCTTTCTTT
TRBJ2-3 NA TRBV15 TRBD2 CATSRDWPSGGSDTQYF TGTGCCACCAGCAGAGATTGGCCTAGCGGTGGGTCTGATACGCAGTATTTT
TRBJ2-7 NA TRBV3-1/TRBV3-2 TRBD1 CASSHPLTGQEVYEQYF TGTGCCAGCAGCCACCCTCTAACAGGACAGGAAGTCTACGAGCAGTACTTC
TRBJ1-2 NA TRBV11-1 NA CASSLLGGTDGYTF TGTGCCAGCAGCCTCCTGGGAGGGACCGATGGCTACACCTTC
TRBJ1-2 NA TRBV3-1/TRBV3-2 NA CASSQDTGYGYTF TGTGCCAGCAGCCAAGATACAGGCTATGGCTACACCTTC
TRBJ2-3 NA TRBV6-5 TRBD1 CATSDRVGDTQYF TGTGCCACATCGGACAGGGTCGGAGATACGCAGTATTTT